The rows below give T cell receptor beta chains drawn from one sample of a study of CD8 T cells in Susac syndrome. From the immunoSEQ multiplex PCR reads, TCRdb called clonotypes with MiXCR, one entry per CDR3 protein. The data hold 150,000 to 200,000 distinct CDR3 sequences, with around 93% observed a single time. The source material was CD4+ T cells from PBMCs. Source of these receptors: a human donor in good health. Each CDR3 is given with its conserved first and last residue. Fields, in order: D gene, J gene, V gene, clone size, CDR3 protein, CDR3 DNA. D genes are given only for firm matches. Not every row has a clone size; where given, it reads once, few, many or a size class.

D: .
J: TRBJ2-2
V: TRBV12-3/TRBV12-4
size: once
CDR3: CASSLWSSNTGELFF
DNA: TGTGCCAGCAGTTTATGGAGTTCGAACACCGGGGAGCTGTTTTTT

D: TRBD1
J: TRBJ1-1
V: TRBV29-1
size: .
CDR3: CSVAPTGSTEAFF
DNA: TGCAGCGTGGCCCCGACAGGGTCCACTGAAGCTTTCTTT

D: TRBD1
J: TRBJ2-5
V: TRBV4-1
size: .
CDR3: CASSRGTGNDQETQYF
DNA: TGCGCCAGCAGCCGAGGGACAGGGAACGACCAAGAGACCCAGTACTTC

D: .
J: TRBJ1-4
V: TRBV19
size: .
CDR3: CASSETVGKLFF
DNA: TGTGCCAGTAGTGAGACAGTCGGAAAACTGTTTTTT

D: TRBD2
J: TRBJ2-1
V: TRBV14
size: .
CDR3: CASSGGGAGEQFF
DNA: TGTGCCAGCAGCGGCGGGGGGGCCGGCGAGCAGTTCTTC

D: .
J: TRBJ1-2
V: TRBV6-1
size: .
CDR3: CASSEGGSNYGYTF
DNA: TGTGCCAGCAGTGAAGGCGGATCTAACTATGGCTACACCTTC

D: .
J: TRBJ1-1
V: TRBV20-1
size: .
CDR3: CSAISGLITEAFF
DNA: TGCAGTGCTATTTCAGGGTTGATCACTGAAGCTTTCTTT

D: TRBD1
J: TRBJ1-3
V: TRBV5-1
size: .
CDR3: CASSVGTDNTIYF
DNA: TGCGCCAGCAGCGTTGGGACAGACAACACCATATATTTT

D: .
J: TRBJ2-7
V: TRBV4-2
size: .
CDR3: CASSQVGVGSYEQYF
DNA: TGTGCCAGCAGCCAAGTAGGAGTCGGCTCCTACGAGCAGTACTTC

D: TRBD1
J: TRBJ2-7
V: TRBV23-1
size: .
CDR3: CASIGQGAPYEQYF
DNA: TGCGCCAGCATAGGACAGGGGGCCCCCTACGAGCAGTACTTC

D: .
J: TRBJ1-2
V: TRBV3-1
size: .
CDR3: CASSNTGRSGYTF
DNA: TGTGCCAGCAGCAACACAGGGAGATCTGGCTACACCTTC

D: .
J: TRBJ1-2
V: TRBV28
size: .
CDR3: CASRETGGRGGYTF
DNA: TGTGCCAGCAGGGAGACAGGCGGCCGGGGTGGCTACACCTTC

D: .
J: TRBJ2-5
V: TRBV20-1
size: .
CDR3: CSANKWQGGQETQYF
DNA: TGCAGTGCTAATAAGTGGCAGGGGGGCCAAGAGACCCAGTACTTC

D: .
J: TRBJ2-2
V: TRBV12-3/TRBV12-4
size: .
CDR3: CASSFPRGTNTGELFF
DNA: TGTGCCAGCAGTTTCCCCAGGGGTACGAACACCGGGGAGCTGTTTTTT

D: .
J: TRBJ2-3
V: TRBV13
size: .
CDR3: CASRGGPRTDTQYF
DNA: TGTGCCAGCAGGGGGGGGCCGCGCACAGATACGCAGTATTTT

D: TRBD2
J: TRBJ2-5
V: TRBV11-2
size: .
CDR3: CASSPGLAGLQETQYF
DNA: TGTGCCAGCAGCCCCGGACTAGCGGGGCTCCAAGAGACCCAGTACTTC